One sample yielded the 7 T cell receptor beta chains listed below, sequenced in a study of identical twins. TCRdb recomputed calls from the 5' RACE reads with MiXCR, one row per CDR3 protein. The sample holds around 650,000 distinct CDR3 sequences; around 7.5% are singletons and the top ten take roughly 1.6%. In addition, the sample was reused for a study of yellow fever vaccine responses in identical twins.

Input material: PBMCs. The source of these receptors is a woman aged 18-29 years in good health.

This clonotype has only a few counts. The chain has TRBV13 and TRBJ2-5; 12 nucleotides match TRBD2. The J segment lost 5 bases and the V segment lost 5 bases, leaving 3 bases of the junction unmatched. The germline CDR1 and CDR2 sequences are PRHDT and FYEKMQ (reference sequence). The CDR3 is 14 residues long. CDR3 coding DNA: TGTGCCAGCAGCCGAGGGACTAGCGGGGAGACCCAGTACTTC. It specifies CASSRGTSGETQYF.

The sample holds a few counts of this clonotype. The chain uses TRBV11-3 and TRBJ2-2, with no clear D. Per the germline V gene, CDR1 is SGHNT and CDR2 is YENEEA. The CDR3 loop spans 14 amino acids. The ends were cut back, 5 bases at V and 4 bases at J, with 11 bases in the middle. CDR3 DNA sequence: TGTGCCAGCAGCGGTCTCAGTGGCACCGGGGAGCTGTTTTTT. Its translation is CASSGLSGTGELFF.

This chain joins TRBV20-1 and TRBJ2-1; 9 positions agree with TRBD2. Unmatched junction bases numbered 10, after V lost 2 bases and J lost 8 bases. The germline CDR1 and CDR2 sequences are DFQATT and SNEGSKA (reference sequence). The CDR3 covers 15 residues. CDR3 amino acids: CSARQLREGLDEQFF. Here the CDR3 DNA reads TGCAGTGCTAGACAATTGCGGGAGGGCCTCGATGAGCAGTTCTTC.

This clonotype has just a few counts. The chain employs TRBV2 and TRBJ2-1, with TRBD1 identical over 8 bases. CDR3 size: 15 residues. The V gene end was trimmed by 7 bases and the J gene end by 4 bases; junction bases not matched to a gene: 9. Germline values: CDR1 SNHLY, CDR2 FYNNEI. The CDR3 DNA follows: TGTGCCAGCACTATCGGGACAGGCCCATACAATGAGCAGTTCTTC. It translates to CASTIGTGPYNEQFF.

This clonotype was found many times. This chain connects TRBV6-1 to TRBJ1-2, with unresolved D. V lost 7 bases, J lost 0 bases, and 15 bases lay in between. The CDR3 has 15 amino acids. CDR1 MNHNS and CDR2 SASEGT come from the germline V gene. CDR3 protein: CASTQFAVANYGYTF. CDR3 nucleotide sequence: TGTGCCAGCACCCAATTTGCAGTGGCTAACTATGGCTACACCTTC.

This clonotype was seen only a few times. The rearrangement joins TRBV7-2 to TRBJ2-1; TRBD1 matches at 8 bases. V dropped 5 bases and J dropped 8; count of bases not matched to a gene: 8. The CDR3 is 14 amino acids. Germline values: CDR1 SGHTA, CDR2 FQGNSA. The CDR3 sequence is CASSARQGQDEQFF. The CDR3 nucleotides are TGTGCCAGCAGCGCTAGACAGGGGCAGGATGAGCAGTTCTTC.

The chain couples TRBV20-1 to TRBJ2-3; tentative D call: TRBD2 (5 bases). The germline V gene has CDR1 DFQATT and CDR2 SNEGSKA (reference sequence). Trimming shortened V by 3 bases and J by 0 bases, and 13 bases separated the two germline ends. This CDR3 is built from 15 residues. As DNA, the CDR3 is TGCAGTGCTAGGCCTAAGCGGCCTAGCACAGATACGCAGTATTTT. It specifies CSARPKRPSTDTQYF.